Given below is one T cell receptor (beta chain) in context. The data stem from a study of blood T cell repertoires in COVID-19. Study in general: Acute-phase and convalescent COVID-19 samples originated in the United States, Italy and Spain.

Assay used: immunoSEQ multiplex PCR; TCRdb lists only in-frame clones, some missing. The table lists roughly 110,000 clones, around 83% of them singletons. Trimming removed 2 bases from V and 4 bases from J; junction bases left unmatched: 9. CDR3 length: 17 residues. Germline values: CDR1 KGHDR, CDR2 SFDVKD. The sequenced sample consisted of peripheral blood. This sequence joins TRBV24-1 and TRBJ2-3, with 9 bases fitting TRBD1. The sequence came from a man between 35 and 55 years old with acute or convalescent COVID-19. CDR3 in amino acids: CATSDSTGGVLPDTQYF. The CDR3 DNA reads TGTGCCACCAGTGATTCTACAGGGGGCGTCCTCCCAGATACGCAGTATTTT.